This T cell receptor beta chain was sequenced in a study of cytotoxic CD8 clonotypes in ibrutinib-treated CLL. Measured with immunoSEQ multiplex PCR; TCRdb has only the in-frame clones, and not every one. Of around 250,000 clones detected, 70% appear once; the ten largest clones hold 15% to 17%. The specimen was PBMCs, collected after 24 months of ibrutinib treatment. The source of this sequence is a human donor with chronic lymphocytic leukemia.

The CDR3 sequence is CASSSASFTAFF. In nucleotides, the CDR3 is TGTGCCAGCAGCTCTGCGAGTTTCACAGCTTTCTTT. The chain recombines TRBV7-9 with TRBJ1-1; D not resolved. Germline lookup yields CDR1 SEHNR and CDR2 FQNEAQ (reference sequence). The length of the CDR3 is 12 residues. The V end was cut by 4 bases, the J end by 10 bases, with 13 bases between.